What follows is one TCR beta chain and its context. Its antigen remains unknown. Additional DNA sequences in this sample encode the identical CDR3. This specimen belongs to a study of shared clonotypes between healthy human individuals. This CDR3 is 12 amino acids long. The V and J ends lost 1 base and 2 bases respectively, with 3 bases between them. Germline V gene lookup returns CDR1 KGHSH and CDR2 LQKENI. Clones were read by immunoSEQ multiplex PCR, and TCRdb kept only the in-frame ones, dropping some. The sample shows under 2,500,000 clones, approximately 94% of them seen only once. General study points: The donor pool, a small one, limited the genetic and exposure-history diversity represented.

Material: naive CD4+ T cells sorted from blood. Specified subset: CD45RA+ positively selected. This rearrangement joins TRBV18 to TRBJ2-7; D is ambiguous. The TCR sequence derives from a young man in good health. CDR3 DNA: TGTGCCAGCTCACCACGGGCCTACGAGCAGTACTTC. It specifies CASSPRAYEQYF.